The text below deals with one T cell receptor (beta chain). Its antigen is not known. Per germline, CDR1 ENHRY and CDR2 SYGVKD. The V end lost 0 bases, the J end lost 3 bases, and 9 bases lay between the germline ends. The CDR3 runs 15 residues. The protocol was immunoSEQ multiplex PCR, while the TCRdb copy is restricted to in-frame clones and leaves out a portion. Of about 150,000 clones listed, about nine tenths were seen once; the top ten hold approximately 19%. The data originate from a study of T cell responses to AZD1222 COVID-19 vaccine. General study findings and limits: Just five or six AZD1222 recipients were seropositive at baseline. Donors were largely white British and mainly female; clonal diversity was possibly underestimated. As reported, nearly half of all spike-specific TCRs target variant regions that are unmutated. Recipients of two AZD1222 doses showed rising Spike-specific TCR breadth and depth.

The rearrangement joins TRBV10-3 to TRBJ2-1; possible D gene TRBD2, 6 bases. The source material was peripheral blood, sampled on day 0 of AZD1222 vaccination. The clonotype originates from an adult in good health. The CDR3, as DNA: TGTGCCATCAGTGAGTCTGGGGGAGGCTACAATGAGCAGTTCTTC. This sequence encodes CAISESGGGYNEQFF.